The 7 T cell receptor beta chains reported below all come from one sample, sequenced in a study of blood T cell repertoires in COVID-19. Profiling relied on immunoSEQ multiplex PCR, and the TCRdb table lists in-frame clones only, not all of them. This table has fewer than 200,000 clones, around 87% appearing once. The sequenced sample consisted of peripheral blood. These receptors all come from a man in his forties with active or convalescent COVID-19.

V and J are TRBV15 and TRBJ1-4, with D unresolved. The germline gives CDR1 LNHNV, CDR2 YYDKDF (reference sequence). The CDR3 runs to 14 residues. V was cut by 0 bases and J by 8 bases, with 10 bases left in between. CDR3 sequence reads: CATSRDRLREKLFF. Here the CDR3 DNA reads TGTGCCACCAGCAGAGATAGACTCCGGGAAAAACTGTTTTTT.

The chain is built from TRBV5-3 and TRBJ1-3; 9 positions agree with TRBD1. TRBV5-3 is given ORF status, its function remaining uncertain. This CDR3 comprises 17 residues. J was trimmed by 0 bases and V by 8 bases; bases with no gene match: 12. This CDR3 reads CASCWDRDPSSGNTIYF. DNA for the CDR3: TGTGCCAGCTGTTGGGACAGGGACCCTAGCTCTGGAAACACCATATATTTT.

The rearrangement uses TRBV19 and TRBJ1-2, with TRBD1 matching 7 bases. CDR1 is LNHDA and CDR2 is SQIVND in the germline V gene (reference sequence). The junction had 7 bases not matched to a gene; V was cut back by 6 bases and J by 3 bases. CDR3 length equals 14 residues. The CDR3 nucleotides read TGTGCCAGTAGAAGCAGGGGGAGCGACTATGGCTACACCTTC. Its protein product is CASRSRGSDYGYTF.

The chain uses TRBV9 and TRBJ1-2; D unresolved. The CDR3 runs to 12 residues. The germline CDR1 and CDR2 sequences are SGDLS and YYNGEE. The germline V and J ends were trimmed by 3 bases and 2 bases, with 5 bases remaining between them. CDR3 loop: CASSGENYGYTF. The CDR3 DNA reads TGTGCCAGCAGCGGGGAGAACTATGGCTACACCTTC.

This sequence joins TRBV3-1 (or the pseudogene TRBV3-2) and TRBJ1-2, with a weak D call TRBD1 (5 bases). There are 14 residues in the CDR3. Looked up from germline, CDR1 is LGHDT and CDR2 is YNNKEL (reference sequence). V lost 0 bases and J 8 bases, leaving 13 bases between the germline ends. CDR3 coding DNA: TGTGCCAGCAGCCAAGATCCAGGGCTTGGCGGCTACACCTTC. This codes for CASSQDPGLGGYTF.

This clone has a single count. The genes are TRBV19 and TRBJ2-1; maybe TRBD1 (5 bases). CDR1 and CDR2 from the germline V gene are LNHDA and SQIVND (reference sequence). V was pared by 10 bases and J by 3 bases, with 13 bases between. The CDR3 is 13 residues long. The CDR3 nucleotides read TGTGCCACCACCAGGCAGGGCTACAATGAGCAGTTCTTC. Protein product: CATTRQGYNEQFF.

The rearrangement joins TRBV15 to TRBJ2-2; possibly TRBD2 for D (6 bases). This CDR3 spans 15 amino acids. From germline, CDR1 is LNHNV and CDR2 YYDKDF (reference sequence). Deletions cut 0 bases from V and 5 bases from J, with 10 bases between. CDR3 bases: TGTGCCACCAGCAGAGATATGGAGGGAACCGGGGAGCTGTTTTTT. The encoded protein is CATSRDMEGTGELFF.